These T cell receptor beta chains were read from a single sample in a study of beta chain features in type 1 diabetes. Measured with immunoSEQ multiplex PCR; TCRdb has only the in-frame clones, and not every one. In the table there are over 150,000 clones, around 7.9% of which are singletons. The sequenced material came from central memory CD4+ T cells from blood. Receptor source: a man younger than 35 with type 1 diabetes. CDR3s include the opening cysteine and the closing phenylalanine or tryptophan. A D gene is named only where the DNA matches it firmly. A row's size may be missing; if present it is once, few, many or a size class.

few - TRBJ1-5 TRBV6-1 13 TGTGCCAGCAGTGATAGGGGGAGTCAGCCCCAGCATTTT CASSDRGSQPQHF
- - TRBJ2-7 TRBV2 13 TGTGCCAGCAGCAGTCAGGGGGGATACGAGCAGTACTTC CASSSQGGYEQYF
- TRBD2 TRBJ2-3 TRBV5-4 15 TGTGCCAGCAGCTCCGGACTAGTTATCACAGATACGCAGTATTTT CASSSGLVITDTQYF
few - TRBJ2-2 TRBV2 14 TGTGCCAGCAGTGAGGCGGGACACACCGGGGAGCTGTTTTTT CASSEAGHTGELFF
few - TRBJ2-5 TRBV7-8 15 TGTGCCAGCAGCTGGCCGTGGAGCGATAAAGAGACCCAGTACTTC CASSWPWSDKETQYF
- - TRBJ1-2 TRBV6-6 12 TGTGCCAGCAGTTACTCGGCGGATGGCTACACCTTC CASSYSADGYTF
- TRBD1 TRBJ2-5 TRBV30 13 TGTGCCTGCCCCCTACGACAGGGGGAGACCCAGTACTTC CACPLRQGETQYF
few TRBD1 TRBJ2-2 TRBV5-1 16 TGCGCCAGCAGCCCCTCACAGGGGACGAACACCGGGGAGCTGTTTTTT CASSPSQGTNTGELFF
few TRBD1 TRBJ1-1 TRBV5-4 13 TGTGCCAGCAGTGGGACAGGGGGAAGGTTAAGGGAATTT CASSGTGGRLREF
- - TRBJ2-1 TRBV7-2 14 TGTGCCAGCAGCTTAGCAGTAGCCTACAATGAGCAGTTCTTC CASSLAVAYNEQFF
- - TRBJ2-7 TRBV19 13 TGTGCCAGTAGCTATAGTTTCCGCTACGAGCAGTACTTC CASSYSFRYEQYF
many - TRBJ2-2 TRBV6-6 14 TGTGCCAGCCGGGATTCTTCATTGGCCGGGGAGCTGTTTTTT CASRDSSLAGELFF
many TRBD1 TRBJ1-1 TRBV6-6 15 TGTGCCAGCAGCCCCGACAGGGGATGGATCACTGAAGCTTTCTTT CASSPDRGWITEAFF
few - TRBJ1-6 TRBV30 12 TGTGCCTGGAGTGAGGAGGGCCGACCCCTCCACTTT CAWSEEGRPLHF
- - TRBJ2-2 TRBV6-1 15 TGTGCCAGCAGAACCGGGAACGTGAACACCGGGGAGCTGTTTTTT CASRTGNVNTGELFF
few TRBD1 TRBJ1-1 TRBV28 15 TGTGCCAGCAGGATTATCGGGACAGGGGTCACTGAAGCTTTCTTT CASRIIGTGVTEAFF
- - TRBJ1-6 TRBV30 13 TGTGCCTGGACCTCCAGGGGCAATTCACCCCTCCACTTT CAWTSRGNSPLHF
- - TRBJ1-5 TRBV28 16 TGTGCCAGCAGTCCACCATCGGGACCGGGGGGTCAGCCCCAGCATTTT CASSPPSGPGGQPQHF
- - TRBJ2-7 TRBV19 12 TGTGCCAGTAGTAGGACAGAATACGAGCAGTACTTC CASSRTEYEQYF
- - TRBJ1-4 TRBV7-9 14 TGTGCCAGCAGCGCCACAGGGAGAGGCGAAAAACTGTTTTTT CASSATGRGEKLFF
- - TRBJ2-5 TRBV9 15 TGTGCCAGCAGCGTAGCGACCACGGCAGGGGAGACCCAGTACTTC CASSVATTAGETQYF
many - TRBJ2-7 TRBV19 17 TGTGCCACGGGGGACGGCGGGAGAGGGGGGTCCTCCTACGAGCAGTACTTC CATGDGGRGGSSYEQYF
- - TRBJ1-2 TRBV18 15 TGTGCCAGCTCACCCTTGGGGGGTCCCAACTATGGCTACACCTTC CASSPLGGPNYGYTF
few - TRBJ2-7 TRBV10-1 13 TGCGCCAGCCCCCCTGGCGGGCCCTACGAGCAGTACTTC CASPPGGPYEQYF
- - TRBJ2-7 TRBV18 14 TGTGCCAGCTCACCGGCGGAGCGCTTCGGCAAGCAGTACTTC CASSPAERFGKQYF
few TRBD1 TRBJ1-2 TRBV2 14 TGTGCCAGCGCGATTGTACAGGGGCCGGGTGGCTACACCTTC CASAIVQGPGGYTF
- - TRBJ2-3 TRBV18 14 TGTGCCAGCTCACCACGGGCAGACACAGATACGCAGTATTTT CASSPRADTDTQYF
many TRBD1 TRBJ2-2 TRBV4-1 17 TGCGCCAGCAGCCAAGAAGGGCAGGGGGCGAACACCGGGGAGCTGTTTTTT CASSQEGQGANTGELFF
few - TRBJ1-6 TRBV15 16 TGTGCCACCAGTAACAGGGAGGGCACCTATAATTCACCCCTCCACTTT CATSNREGTYNSPLHF
- - TRBJ2-5 TRBV7-2 14 TGTGCCAGCAGCTTGACCACAGGGTCCGAGACCCAGTACTTC CASSLTTGSETQYF
few - TRBJ2-3 TRBV29-1 12 TGCAGCGTTGAGCAGGGAGGTGTTACGCAGTATTTT CSVEQGGVTQYF
- - TRBJ1-2 TRBV25-1 11 TGTGCCAGCAGTGAATCGGATGGCTACACCTTC CASSESDGYTF
- TRBD2 TRBJ2-7 TRBV6-6 14 TGTGCCAGCAGTTACTTGGGGACTAGCTACGAGCAGTACTTC CASSYLGTSYEQYF
few - TRBJ2-7 TRBV10-3 15 TGTGCCATCAGTGACATGGGGGGACAGACCTACGAGCAGTACTTC CAISDMGGQTYEQYF
few TRBD1 TRBJ2-5 TRBV30 14 TGTGCCTGGAGTACCGGGACAGGGAGGGGGACCCAGTACTTC CAWSTGTGRGTQYF
few - TRBJ1-2 TRBV30 11 TGTGCCTGGAGTGTACTTTATGGCTACACCTTC CAWSVLYGYTF
few TRBD1 TRBJ1-5 TRBV28 14 TGTGCCAGCAGAGGGACAGGTGGTGTTCGCGCCCAGCATTTT CASRGTGGVRAQHF
many TRBD1 TRBJ2-1 TRBV28 14 TGTGCCAGCAGTTTATCAGGGACAGGTGGTATACAATTCTTC CASSLSGTGGIQFF
- TRBD2 TRBJ2-5 TRBV2 12 TGTGCCAGCAGCAAGCGGGGAGAGACCCAGTACTTC CASSKRGETQYF
many TRBD1 TRBJ2-5 TRBV5-1 14 TGCGCCAGCAGTTTGGGACAGGGTAGGGAGACCCAGTACTTC CASSLGQGRETQYF
- - TRBJ2-7 TRBV10-3 14 TGTGCCATCAGTGCCAGGGACTCCGCCTACGAGCAGTACTTC CAISARDSAYEQYF
few - TRBJ2-4 TRBV18 15 TGTGCCAGCTCACCGATTACAGGGAACGAAAACATTCAGTACTTC CASSPITGNENIQYF
- TRBD1 TRBJ1-2 TRBV28 13 TGTGCCAGCAGGTTCACAGGGGCGGAGGGCTACACCTTC CASRFTGAEGYTF
- TRBD1 TRBJ2-5 TRBV19 14 TGTGCCAGTATGCCGGGGACAGCAAAAGAGACCCAGTACTTC CASMPGTAKETQYF
few TRBD1 TRBJ1-2 TRBV18 15 TGTGCCAGCTCACCAATCGCAGGGGGCGTCTATGGCTACACCTTC CASSPIAGGVYGYTF
few TRBD2 TRBJ2-1 TRBV9 14 TGTGCCAGCGCTACTAGCGGGGGGGCACATGAGCAGTTCTTC CASATSGGAHEQFF
few TRBD1 TRBJ1-5 TRBV15 21 TGTGCCACCAGCAGGGTTTCCATACAGGGGGGGGTCCGACATAGCAATCAGCCCCAGCATTTT CATSRVSIQGGVRHSNQPQHF
- - TRBJ2-3 TRBV18 14 TGTGCCAGCTCAGACGGCGGCTCTGGGGATACGCAGTATTTT CASSDGGSGDTQYF